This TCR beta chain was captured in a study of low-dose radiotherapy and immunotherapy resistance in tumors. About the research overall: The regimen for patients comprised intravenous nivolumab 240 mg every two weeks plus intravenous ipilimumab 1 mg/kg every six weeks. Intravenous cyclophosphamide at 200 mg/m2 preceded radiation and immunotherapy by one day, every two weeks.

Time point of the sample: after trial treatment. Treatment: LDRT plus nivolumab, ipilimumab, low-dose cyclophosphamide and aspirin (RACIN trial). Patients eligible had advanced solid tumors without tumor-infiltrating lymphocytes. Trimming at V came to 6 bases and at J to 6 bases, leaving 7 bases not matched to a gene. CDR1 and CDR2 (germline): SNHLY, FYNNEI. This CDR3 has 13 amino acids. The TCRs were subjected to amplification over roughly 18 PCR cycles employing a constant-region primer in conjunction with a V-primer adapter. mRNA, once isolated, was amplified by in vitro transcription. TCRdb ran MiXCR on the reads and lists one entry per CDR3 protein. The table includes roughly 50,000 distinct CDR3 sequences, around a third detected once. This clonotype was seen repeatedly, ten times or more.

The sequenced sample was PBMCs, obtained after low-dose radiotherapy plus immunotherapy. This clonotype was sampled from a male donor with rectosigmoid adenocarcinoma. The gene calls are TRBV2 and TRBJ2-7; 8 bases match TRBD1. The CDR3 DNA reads TGTGCCAGCAGAATTCAGGGGACAGGCGAGCAGTACTTC. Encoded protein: CASRIQGTGEQYF.